The next 25 T cell receptor beta chains were all read from a single sample in a study of shared clonotypes between healthy human individuals. Generated by immunoSEQ multiplex PCR, the TCRdb table keeps only in-frame clones and is missing some. The sample holds 700,000 to 950,000 clones, around 96% seen once. Positively selected for CCR7, the CD45RO-negative cells used as naive CD8 cells excluded terminally differentiated effector memory CD45RA+ cells. The material sequenced was naive CD8+ T cells sorted from blood. Receptors were obtained from a man aged 25-45 years in good health.

The chain recombines TRBV11-2 with TRBJ2-7; possible D gene TRBD1, 6 bases. Trimming took off 9 bases at V and 5 bases at J, with 23 bases between the two ends. The CDR3 sequence is 15 residues long. CDR1 and CDR2 (germline): SGHAT, FQNNGV. The CDR3 DNA is TGTGCCAGTACTTTAGAGGGGCAGGGGCCCCACGAGCAGTACTTC. It specifies CASTLEGQGPHEQYF.

This chain links TRBV19 with TRBJ2-7, with D tentatively TRBD1 or TRBD2 (5 bases each). V shed 10 bases and J shed 3 bases, with 16 bases lying between them. CDR3 length equals 13 residues. CDR1 and CDR2 from the germline V gene are LNHDA and SQIVND (reference sequence). The CDR3 region has the DNA TGTGCCACCCAAGGGACCGCGGACTACGAGCAGTACTTC. Its protein product is CATQGTADYEQYF.

The J gene is TRBJ1-1, the V gene TRBV2; D unresolved. Germline lookup yields CDR1 SNHLY and CDR2 FYNNEI. The CDR3 is 17 residues long. V gave up 0 bases and J gave up 7 bases, with 21 bases separating them. CDR3 bases: TGTGCCAGCAGTGAAGCGTCGGTTGCCCAAAACGGTTTTGAAGCTTTCTTT. Its translation: CASSEASVAQNGFEAFF.

Comment on this clone: Within the sample, other DNA sequences also encode this same CDR3. The rearrangement joins TRBV27 to TRBJ2-7; D may be TRBD1 or TRBD2 (5 bases each). Germline V gene sequence: CDR1 MNHEY, CDR2 SMNVEV (reference sequence). CDR3 length equals 13 residues. The V and J ends lost 2 bases and 2 bases respectively, with 7 bases between them. CDR3 sequence: CASSLGTAYEQYF. CDR3 bases: TGTGCCAGCAGTTTAGGGACGGCCTACGAGCAGTACTTC.

The V and J genes are TRBV27 and TRBJ2-3; possible D gene TRBD1, 5 bases. Trimming cost V 2 bases and J 1 base, with 7 bases left between them. Germline loops: CDR1 MNHEY, CDR2 SMNVEV (reference sequence). CDR3 size: 14 residues. This CDR3 reads CASSLQTGTDTQYF. In nucleotides, the CDR3 is TGTGCCAGCAGTTTACAGACAGGCACAGATACGCAGTATTTT.

About this clone itself: Different DNA sequences within this sample yield the same CDR3. The chain uses TRBV7-2 and TRBJ2-7, with D maybe TRBD1 (5 bases). Looked up from germline, CDR1 is SGHTA and CDR2 is FQGNSA. This CDR3 has 13 amino acids. Deletions cut 5 bases from V and 2 bases from J, with 10 bases between. CDR3 in amino acids: CASSLTVTYEQYF. CDR3 bases: TGTGCCAGCAGCCTGACAGTTACCTACGAGCAGTACTTC.

The V call is TRBV6-5, the J call TRBJ2-3, with D unresolved. The CDR3 sequence is 13 residues long. Germline CDR1 MNHEY, CDR2 SVGAGI. V lost 5 bases and J lost 3, with 9 bases in between. The CDR3 sequence is CASSTKGTDTQYF. DNA of the CDR3: TGTGCCAGCAGTACCAAGGGTACAGATACGCAGTATTTT.

The chain employs TRBV6-1 and TRBJ2-2; weak D call: TRBD2 (6 bases). CDR1 and CDR2 from the germline V gene are MNHNS and SASEGT. The CDR3 runs to 14 residues. Trimming left V 4 bases short and J 3 bases short, with 9 bases between. The CDR3 DNA is TGTGCCAGCAGTGTTTGGGACTACACCGGGGAGCTGTTTTTT. Its translation: CASSVWDYTGELFF.

In this sample, this clone turned up once. The gene calls are TRBV27 and TRBJ1-1; unclear D gene. Germline values: CDR1 MNHEY, CDR2 SMNVEV (reference sequence). The CDR3 extends over 12 amino acids. Trimming shortened V by 5 bases and J by 1 base, and 5 bases separated the two germline ends. CDR3 protein: CASSARNTEAFF. CDR3 sequence (DNA): TGTGCCAGCAGTGCCAGGAACACTGAAGCTTTCTTT.

This chain uses TRBV4-1 with TRBJ2-1; D possibly corresponds to TRBD2 (5 bases). CDR3 size: 16 residues. V was shortened by 1 base and J by 0 bases, with 10 bases between the two germline ends. CDR1 and CDR2 (germline): MGHRA, YSYEKL. CDR3 DNA: TGCGCCAGCAGCCAAGGTTCGGGGATCTCCTACAATGAGCAGTTCTTC. Amino acid sequence: CASSQGSGISYNEQFF.

This sequence joins TRBV5-6 and TRBJ2-1; no clear D. V was trimmed by 0 bases and J by 3 bases, leaving 7 bases between them. The CDR3 runs to 14 residues. Germline V lookup: CDR1 SGHDT, CDR2 YYEEEE. In nucleotides, the CDR3 is TGTGCCAGCAGCTTGGAGGCAGGCTACAATGAGCAGTTCTTC. This sequence encodes CASSLEAGYNEQFF.

This chain links TRBV7-6 with TRBJ2-1, with 7 nucleotides matching TRBD2. Trimming cost V 5 bases and J 0 bases; bases outside gene matches: 7. The CDR3 extends over 16 amino acids. Germline assignment: CDR1 SGHVS and CDR2 FNYEAQ. The CDR3 spells CASSAVTSVSYNEQFF. The CDR3 bases are TGTGCCAGCAGCGCGGTAACTAGCGTCTCCTACAATGAGCAGTTCTTC. Full variable domain (missing parts from reference TRBV7-6 and TRBJ2-1): GAGVSQSPRYKVTKRGQDVALRCDPISGHVSLYWYRQALGQGPEFLTYFNYEAQQDKSGLPNDRFSAERPEGSISTLTIQRTEQRDSAMYRCASSAVTSVSYNEQFFGPGTRLTVL.

J is TRBJ1-1 and V is TRBV15; D not certain. This CDR3 is built from 15 residues. Germline-derived CDR1 and CDR2 are LNHNV and YYDKDF (reference sequence). Trimming cost V 3 bases and J 6 bases, with 17 bases left between them. CDR3 sequence: CATSSKTSGRAEAFF. CDR3 DNA: TGTGCCACCAGCAGCAAAACATCAGGTCGGGCTGAAGCTTTCTTT.

This sequence joins TRBV27 and TRBJ2-2; 8 nucleotides align to TRBD1. Germline loops: CDR1 MNHEY, CDR2 SMNVEV (reference sequence). The junction had 16 bases not matched to a gene; V was cut back by 6 bases and J by 13 bases. CDR3 size: 15 residues. DNA of the CDR3: TGTGCCAGCAGCATTCAGGGGGCCCGAAACGGCGGGCTGTTTTTT. This translates into CASSIQGARNGGLFF.

The chain couples TRBV6-1 to TRBJ2-1, with TRBD1 matching 9 bases. Looked up from germline, CDR1 is MNHNS and CDR2 is SASEGT. V trimming: 7 bases; J trimming: 6 bases; junction bases outside the gene matches: 4. The CDR3 has 13 residues. CDR3 loop: CASTRTGVNEQFF. In DNA, the CDR3 is TGTGCCAGCACGAGGACAGGGGTCAATGAGCAGTTCTTC.

Worth noting for this clone: Additional DNA sequences in this sample encode the identical CDR3. V gene TRBV11-2 combines with J gene TRBJ2-1; the D is unclear. The V end lost 1 base, the J end lost 4 bases, and 5 bases lay between the germline ends. Germline-derived CDR1 and CDR2 are SGHAT and FQNNGV. This CDR3 is 13 amino acids long. The CDR3 region has the DNA TGTGCCAGCAGCTTAGTCCGATACAATGAGCAGTTCTTC. This codes for CASSLVRYNEQFF.

The J gene is TRBJ2-5, the V gene TRBV27, with TRBD1 matching over 7 bases. This CDR3 contains 15 residues. Germline V gene lookup returns CDR1 MNHEY and CDR2 SMNVEV (reference sequence). V lost 5 bases to trimming and J lost 5 bases; unmatched junction nucleotides: 11. The CDR3 nucleotides are TGTGCCAGCAGTCTTTCGCAGGGGGTTTTTGAGACCCAGTACTTC. Translated: CASSLSQGVFETQYF.

This chain links TRBV7-6 with TRBJ2-6; D gene unclear. The V gene lost 5 bases and the J gene lost 5 bases, with 22 bases spanning the gap. The CDR3 is 18 residues long. The V gene's germline CDR1 is SGHVS and CDR2 FNYEAQ. The CDR3: CASSRAEISQSRANVLTF. The DNA of the CDR3 is TGTGCCAGCAGCAGAGCTGAAATCTCACAAAGTCGGGCCAACGTCCTGACTTTC. Full variable domain (missing parts from reference TRBV7-6 and TRBJ2-6): GAGVSQSPRYKVTKRGQDVALRCDPISGHVSLYWYRQALGQGPEFLTYFNYEAQQDKSGLPNDRFSAERPEGSISTLTIQRTEQRDSAMYRCASSRAEISQSRANVLTFGAGSRLTVL.

The chain recombines TRBV4-3 with TRBJ1-6, with a possible D match to TRBD1 (6 bases). The CDR3 contains 15 residues. Trimming took 0 bases from V and 10 from J, leaving 13 bases between them. CDR1 and CDR2 from the germline V gene are LGHNA and YSLEER. As DNA, the CDR3 is TGCGCCAGCAGCCAAGAGAGGCAGGGGTACTCACCCCTCCACTTT. Translating gives CASSQERQGYSPLHF.

This chain connects TRBV27 to TRBJ2-7; D not certain. The ends were cut back, 8 bases at V and 2 bases at J, with 19 bases in the middle. This CDR3 is 15 amino acids long. Germline loops: CDR1 MNHEY, CDR2 SMNVEV (reference sequence). The DNA for the CDR3 is TGTGCCAGCCAACCGAGTGCGACAAACACCTACGAGCAGTACTTC. Amino acid sequence: CASQPSATNTYEQYF.

V gene TRBV7-2 combines with J gene TRBJ2-7; D ambiguous. This CDR3 comprises 14 residues. The V end lost 0 bases, the J end lost 2 bases, and 8 bases lay between the germline ends. Germline V CDR1 and CDR2: SGHTA, FQGNSA. The CDR3 loop reads CASSLADFAYEQYF. For the CDR3, the DNA is TGTGCCAGCAGCTTAGCAGACTTCGCCTACGAGCAGTACTTC.

This rearrangement joins TRBV4-1 to TRBJ1-4; D might be TRBD1 (5 bases). Germline V CDR1 and CDR2: MGHRA, YSYEKL. Trimming stripped 0 bases from V and 8 bases from J, with 13 bases between. The CDR3 loop spans 15 amino acids. The CDR3 bases are TGCGCCAGCAGCCAAGACAGGGCCACGCGGGAAAAACTGTTTTTT. Its protein is CASSQDRATREKLFF.

The V call is TRBV27, the J call TRBJ2-5, with TRBD2 matching over 9 bases. CDR1 and CDR2 from the germline V gene are MNHEY and SMNVEV (reference sequence). V shed 3 bases, J shed 2 bases, and the junction held 1 base outside the gene matches. This CDR3 spans 14 amino acids. The CDR3 spells CASSFLAGQETQYF. For the CDR3, the DNA is TGTGCCAGCAGTTTCCTAGCGGGACAAGAGACCCAGTACTTC.

The chain couples TRBV29-1 to TRBJ1-2; no clear D. V was cut by 8 bases and J by 5 bases, with 12 bases left in between. This CDR3 spans 11 amino acids. Germline V gives CDR1 SQVTM, CDR2 ANQGSEA. The DNA of the CDR3 is TGCAGCAATGTGGCGGGATATGGCTACACCTTC. Translation gives CSNVAGYGYTF.

The chain couples TRBV21-1 to TRBJ1-5; the D call TRBD1 from the table was never checked on the DNA. TRBV21-1 is noted as a pseudogene. The length of the CDR3 is 13 residues. CDR3 in amino acids: CASSTVRNQPQHF. CDR3 DNA sequence: TGTGCCAGCAGCACAGTTCGCAATCAGCCCCAGCATTTT.